This record looks at one T cell receptor beta chain sequence and its context. Its antigen is undetermined. It was from about 19-30 mg of unsorted bulk tissue that RNA and DNA were co-extracted. The sample comes from a study of tumor-infiltrating lymphocytes in primary liver carcinoma. Findings and limits, study-wide: Just around 7-24% of top clones spanned all five tumor regions.

V lost 6 bases to trimming and J lost 8 bases; unmatched junction nucleotides: 16. The germline CDR1 and CDR2 sequences are LGHNA and YNFKEQ. This CDR3 is 18 amino acids long. TCR beta cDNA was reverse-transcribed from 500 to 550 ng of total RNA. The reaction used a constant-region primer and ProtoScript II reverse transcriptase. ARM-PCR was slightly modified, and three nested multiplex PCR rounds with it gave rise to the TCR beta libraries. Amplification in the first two PCR rounds was performed using TRBV1-TRBV30 forward primers and a C-beta reverse primer for 10 cycles each. TCRdb analysed the multiplex PCR reads with MiXCR anew, one entry per CDR3 protein. The sample has over 25,000 distinct CDR3 sequences; 60% to 85% are singletons.

What was sequenced was liver tumor tissue from sampling region 3. Subset noted: tumor region T3, left-lateral pole. The rearrangement links TRBV4-2 to TRBJ2-7; TRBD2 matches 16 bases. This TCR derives from a man aged 40-49 years with primary liver carcinoma and hepatitis B virus infection. CDR3 in DNA: TGTGCCAGCAGTGGAAAACAGGGACTAGCGGGAGGGCCATACAAGCAGTACTTC. It specifies CASSGKQGLAGGPYKQYF.